This T cell receptor (beta chain) originates from a study of T-cell memory formation after mild COVID-19. The trim removed 0 bases at V and 3 bases at J, leaving 7 bases unmatched. Germline V gene sequence: CDR1 GTSNPN, CDR2 SVGIG (reference sequence). CDR3 length: 16 residues. This clonotype turned up a few times. Its cognate antigen is unknown. The 5'RACE method, run with constant-segment primers, produced TCR alpha and TCR beta cDNA libraries (carrying sample barcodes and UMIs). One entry per CDR3 protein results from TCRdb running MiXCR on the 5' RACE reads. The sample lists 190,000 or so distinct CDR3 sequences; about 21% were seen once. Overall study findings and caveats: That cross-reactive memory joined was suggested by some responding clones appearing in pre-infection memory.

The rearrangement uses TRBV30 and TRBJ2-7; 11 bases fit TRBD2. The sequenced sample consisted of PBMCs or a T cell subset sorted from them (not recorded which). The sequence came from an adult woman who had mild COVID-19 (a few samples of this study predate the infection). Cell type and time point are not known. CDR3 bases: TGTGCCTGGAGTGTGCACCCTAGCGGGGGGCTCTACGAGCAGTACTTC. This sequence encodes CAWSVHPSGGLYEQYF. Looking up the rest from reference TRBV30 and TRBJ2-7 gives the full variable domain: SQTIHQWPATLVQPVGSPLSLECTVEGTSNPNLYWYRQAAGRGLQLLFYSVGIGQISSEVPQNLSASRPQDRQFILSSKKLLLSDSGFYLCAWSVHPSGGLYEQYFGPGTRLTVT.